The 2 T cell receptor beta chains reported below all come from one sample, sequenced in a study of T-cell memory formation after mild COVID-19. In TCRdb, the 5' RACE reads were re-called with MiXCR into one record per CDR3 protein. The profile covers about 500,000 distinct CDR3 sequences, with just over 20% appearing a single time and around an eighth taken by the ten largest. Sequenced input: PBMCs or a T cell subset sorted from them (not recorded which). The receptors were gathered from an adult woman who had mild COVID-19 (a few samples of this study predate the infection). Cell type and time point are not known.

This clonotype has more than one count but fewer than ten. This chain uses TRBV29-1 with TRBJ2-2; D is ambiguous. This CDR3 is built from 13 residues. Germline CDR1 SQVTM, CDR2 ANQGSEA. The ends were cut back, 2 bases at V and 6 bases at J, with 10 bases in the middle. The CDR3 DNA is TGCAGCGTTGAAAAGGGATCGTCCGGGGAGCTGTTTTTT. This sequence encodes CSVEKGSSGELFF.

Written as DNA, the CDR3 is TGCAGCGTTGAGGACAGGGGGCTGTTCTTC. As protein: CSVEDRGLFF. The rearrangement uses TRBV29-1 and TRBJ2-1; TRBD1 aligns across 11 bases. Germline assignment: CDR1 SQVTM and CDR2 ANQGSEA. Trimming removed 3 bases from V and 15 bases from J; junction bases left unmatched: 1. The CDR3 has 10 residues.